The clone carrying this TCR beta chain was counted at least ten times. TCRdb ran MiXCR on the 5' RACE reads and lists one entry per CDR3 protein. The repertoire holds around 26,000 distinct CDR3 sequences, with around 6.3% as singletons. The sample belongs to a study of neurological immune-mediated disorders. The CDR3 loop spans 14 amino acids. Germline V CDR1 and CDR2: SGDLS, YYNGEE. After removal of 3 bases from V and 2 bases from J, the junction contained 4 bases not matched to a gene. The sequence was collected from a woman between 45 and 65 years old in good health. The sample comprised PBMCs. The chain joins TRBV9 to TRBJ1-2; 7 nucleotides line up with TRBD1. The CDR3: CASSARGQNYGYTF. Written as DNA, the CDR3 is TGTGCCAGCAGCGCGAGGGGACAGAACTATGGCTACACCTTC.